This paragraph reports one TCR beta chain. Its binding antigen is unknown. No much larger clone is present one base from it, and per-base qualities are unavailable. The sample belongs to a study of technical replicates of blood from four donors (dated by TCRdb to the late 2010s). Library preparation employed the immunoSEQ multiplex PCR assay. The clones in this table, taken by TCRdb from immuneACCESS, are in-frame only. Not every clone is retained; where verified, under half of the shortfall comes from an unresolved V gene, and the cause of the rest is unknown. The sample yields more than 65,000 clones; 95% to 97% were counted once. 0.25% to 0.35% of the sample is in the top ten clones. The receptor was isolated from a human donor in good health. The sequenced sample was T cells isolated from PBMCs.

The CDR3 sequence is CAKEAGVSPNEQFF. The DNA sequence follows: TGTGCCAAGGAGGCGGGAGTTTCTCCCAATGAGCAGTTCTTC. Recombination linked TRBV30 to TRBJ2-1; 7 of the junction bases match TRBD2. The CDR3 spans 14 residues, from the cysteine through the phenylalanine. Kept here is only the CDR3 DNA, which spans 42 bases and is read in frame from base 1. According to the germline V gene (reference sequence), CDR1 reads GTSNPN and CDR2 reads SVGIG. Trimming takes 8 bases off V and 6 bases off J; junction bases not matched to a gene: 13.